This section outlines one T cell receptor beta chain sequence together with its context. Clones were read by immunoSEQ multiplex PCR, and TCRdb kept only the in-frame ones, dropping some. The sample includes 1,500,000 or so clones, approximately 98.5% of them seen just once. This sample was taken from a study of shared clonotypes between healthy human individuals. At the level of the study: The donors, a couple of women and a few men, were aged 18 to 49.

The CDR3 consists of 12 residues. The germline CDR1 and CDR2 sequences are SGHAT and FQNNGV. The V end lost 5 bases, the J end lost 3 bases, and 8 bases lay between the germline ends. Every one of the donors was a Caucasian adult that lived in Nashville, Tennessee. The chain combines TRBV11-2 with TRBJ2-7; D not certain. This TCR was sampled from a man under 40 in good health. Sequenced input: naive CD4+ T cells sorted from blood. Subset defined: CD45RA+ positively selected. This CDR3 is CASSHGVYEQYF. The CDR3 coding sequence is TGTGCCAGCAGCCATGGAGTCTACGAGCAGTACTTC.